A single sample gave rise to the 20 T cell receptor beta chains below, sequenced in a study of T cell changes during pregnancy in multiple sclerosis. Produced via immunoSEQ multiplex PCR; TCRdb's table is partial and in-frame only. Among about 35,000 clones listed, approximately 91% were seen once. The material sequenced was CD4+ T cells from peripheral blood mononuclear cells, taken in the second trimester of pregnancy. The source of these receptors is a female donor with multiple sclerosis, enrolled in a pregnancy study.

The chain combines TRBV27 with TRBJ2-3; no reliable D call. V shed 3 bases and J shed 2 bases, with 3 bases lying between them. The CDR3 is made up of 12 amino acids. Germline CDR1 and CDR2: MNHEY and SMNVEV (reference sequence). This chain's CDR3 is CASSFSTDTQYF. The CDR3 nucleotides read TGTGCCAGCAGTTTCTCCACAGATACGCAGTATTTT.

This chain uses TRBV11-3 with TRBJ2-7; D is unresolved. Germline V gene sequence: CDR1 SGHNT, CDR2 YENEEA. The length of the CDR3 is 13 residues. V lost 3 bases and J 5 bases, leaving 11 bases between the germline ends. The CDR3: CASSLARFHEQYF. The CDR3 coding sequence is TGTGCCAGCAGCTTGGCCAGGTTCCACGAGCAGTACTTC. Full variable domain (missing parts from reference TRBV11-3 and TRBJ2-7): EAGVVQSPRYKIIEKKQPVAFWCNPISGHNTLYWYLQNLGQGPELLIRYENEEAVDDSQLPKDRFSAERLKGVDSTLKIQPAELGDSAVYLCASSLARFHEQYFGPGTRLTVT.

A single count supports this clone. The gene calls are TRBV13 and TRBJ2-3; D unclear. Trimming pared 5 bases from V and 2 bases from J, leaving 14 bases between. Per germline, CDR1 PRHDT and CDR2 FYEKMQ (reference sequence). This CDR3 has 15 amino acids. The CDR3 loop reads CASSRSTGATDTQYF. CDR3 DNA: TGTGCCAGCAGCCGGTCCACTGGAGCCACAGATACGCAGTATTTT.

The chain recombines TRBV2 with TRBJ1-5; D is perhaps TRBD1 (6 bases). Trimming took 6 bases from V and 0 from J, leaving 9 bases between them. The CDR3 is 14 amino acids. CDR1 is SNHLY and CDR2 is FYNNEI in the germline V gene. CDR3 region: CASRRDISNQPQHF. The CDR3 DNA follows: TGTGCCAGCAGACGGGACATTAGCAATCAGCCCCAGCATTTT.

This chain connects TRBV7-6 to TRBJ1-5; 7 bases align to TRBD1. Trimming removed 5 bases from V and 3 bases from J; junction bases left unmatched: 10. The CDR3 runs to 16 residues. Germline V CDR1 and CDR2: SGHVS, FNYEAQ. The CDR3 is CASSPGTATSNQPQHF. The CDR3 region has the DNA TGTGCCAGCAGCCCTGGGACAGCTACTTCCAATCAGCCCCAGCATTTT. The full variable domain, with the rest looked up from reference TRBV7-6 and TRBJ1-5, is GAGVSQSPRYKVTKRGQDVALRCDPISGHVSLYWYRQALGQGPEFLTYFNYEAQQDKSGLPNDRFSAERPEGSISTLTIQRTEQRDSAMYRCASSPGTATSNQPQHFGDGTRLSIL.

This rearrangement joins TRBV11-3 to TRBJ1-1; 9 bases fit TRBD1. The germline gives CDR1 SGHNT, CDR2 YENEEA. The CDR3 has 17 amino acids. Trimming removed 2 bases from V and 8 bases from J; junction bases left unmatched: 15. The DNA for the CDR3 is TGTGCCAGCAGCTTAATCGGGAGTCGGGACAGGGTTTCCGAAGCTTTCTTT. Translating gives CASSLIGSRDRVSEAFF.

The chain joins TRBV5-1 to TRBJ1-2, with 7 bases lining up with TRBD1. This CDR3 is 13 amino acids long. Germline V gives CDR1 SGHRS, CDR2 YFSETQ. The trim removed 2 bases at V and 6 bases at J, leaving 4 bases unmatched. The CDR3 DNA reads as TGCGCCAGCAGCTTCACAGGGGAAAATGGCTACACCTTC. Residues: CASSFTGENGYTF.

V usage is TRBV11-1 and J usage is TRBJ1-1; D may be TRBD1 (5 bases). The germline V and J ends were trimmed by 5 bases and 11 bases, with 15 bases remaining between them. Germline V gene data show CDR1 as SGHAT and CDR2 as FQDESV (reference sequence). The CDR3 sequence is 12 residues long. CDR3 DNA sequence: TGTGCCAGCAGCCCGCAAGGGGTGGGGGCTTTCTTT. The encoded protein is CASSPQGVGAFF. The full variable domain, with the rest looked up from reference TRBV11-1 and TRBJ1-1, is EAEVAQSPRYKITEKSQAVAFWCDPISGHATLYWYRQILGQGPELLVQFQDESVVDDSQLPKDRFSAERLKGVDSTLKIQPAELGDSAMYLCASSPQGVGAFFGQGTRLTVV.

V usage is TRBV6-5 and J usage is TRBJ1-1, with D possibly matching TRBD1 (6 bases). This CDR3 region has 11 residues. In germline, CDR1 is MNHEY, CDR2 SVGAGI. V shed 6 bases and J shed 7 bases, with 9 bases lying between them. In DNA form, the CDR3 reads TGTGCCAGCAGGCACAGGGATGAAGCTTTCTTT. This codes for CASRHRDEAFF.

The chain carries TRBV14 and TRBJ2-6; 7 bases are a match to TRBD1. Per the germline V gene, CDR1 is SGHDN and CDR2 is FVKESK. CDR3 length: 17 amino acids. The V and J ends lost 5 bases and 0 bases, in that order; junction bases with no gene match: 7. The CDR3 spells CASSGGTALSGANVLTF. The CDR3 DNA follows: TGTGCCAGCAGCGGTGGGACAGCCCTCTCTGGGGCCAACGTCCTGACTTTC. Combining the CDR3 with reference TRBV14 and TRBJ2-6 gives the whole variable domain EAGVTQFPSHSVIEKGQTVTLRCDPISGHDNLYWYRRVMGKEIKFLLHFVKESKQDESGMPNNRFLAERTGGTYSTLKVQPAELEDSGVYFCASSGGTALSGANVLTFGAGSRLTVL.

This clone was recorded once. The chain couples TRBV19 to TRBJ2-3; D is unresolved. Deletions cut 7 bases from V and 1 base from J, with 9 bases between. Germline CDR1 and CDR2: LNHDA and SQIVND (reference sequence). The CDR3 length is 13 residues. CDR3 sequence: CASMSSGTDTQYF. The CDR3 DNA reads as TGTGCCAGTATGAGTTCTGGCACAGATACGCAGTATTTT. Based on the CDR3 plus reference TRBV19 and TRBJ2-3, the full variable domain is DGGITQSPKYLFRKEGQNVTLSCEQNLNHDAMYWYRQDPGQGLRLIYYSQIVNDFQKGDIAEGYSVSREKKESFPLTVTSAQKNPTAFYLCASMSSGTDTQYFGPGTRLTVL.

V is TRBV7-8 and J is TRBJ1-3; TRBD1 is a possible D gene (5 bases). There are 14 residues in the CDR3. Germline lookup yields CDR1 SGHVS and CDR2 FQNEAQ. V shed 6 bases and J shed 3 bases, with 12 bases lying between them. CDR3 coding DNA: TGTGCCAGCAGACCCGGGGGGGGTGGAAACACCATATATTTT. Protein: CASRPGGGGNTIYF.

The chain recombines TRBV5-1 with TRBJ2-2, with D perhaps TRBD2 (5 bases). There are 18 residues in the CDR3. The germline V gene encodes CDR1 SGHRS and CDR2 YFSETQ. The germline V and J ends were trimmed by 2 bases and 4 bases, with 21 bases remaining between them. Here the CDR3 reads CASSLMTITLGGTGELFF. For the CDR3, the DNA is TGCGCCAGCAGCTTAATGACAATCACCCTCGGAGGCACCGGGGAGCTGTTTTTT.

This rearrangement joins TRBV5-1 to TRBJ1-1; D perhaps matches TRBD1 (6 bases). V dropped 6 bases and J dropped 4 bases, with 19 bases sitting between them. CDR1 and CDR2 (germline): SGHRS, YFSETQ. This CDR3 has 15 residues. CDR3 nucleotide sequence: TGCGCCAGCACCTCACAGGGCCTCCGTTCCACTGAAGCTTTCTTT. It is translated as CASTSQGLRSTEAFF.

The CDR3 spells CAISGLAGAADEQFF. CDR3 coding DNA: TGTGCCATCAGTGGACTAGCGGGGGCGGCGGATGAGCAGTTCTTC. The genes are TRBV10-3 and TRBJ2-1; 12 bases are a match to TRBD2. The J segment lost 8 bases and the V segment lost 4 bases, leaving 6 bases of the junction unmatched. The CDR3 is made up of 15 amino acids. Germline V gene sequence: CDR1 ENHRY, CDR2 SYGVKD.

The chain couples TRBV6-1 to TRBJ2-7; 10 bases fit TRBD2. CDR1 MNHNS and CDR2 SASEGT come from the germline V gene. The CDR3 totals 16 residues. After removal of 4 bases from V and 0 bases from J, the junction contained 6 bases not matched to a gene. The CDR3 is CASSGASGGSSYEQYF. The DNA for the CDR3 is TGTGCCAGCAGTGGGGCTAGCGGGGGAAGCTCCTACGAGCAGTACTTC.

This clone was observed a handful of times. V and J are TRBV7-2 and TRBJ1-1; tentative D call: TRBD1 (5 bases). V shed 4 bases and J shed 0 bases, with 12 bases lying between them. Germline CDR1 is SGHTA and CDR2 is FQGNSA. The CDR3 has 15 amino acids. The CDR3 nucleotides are TGTGCCAGCAGCTATACACAGGAAATGAACACTGAAGCTTTCTTT. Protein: CASSYTQEMNTEAFF.

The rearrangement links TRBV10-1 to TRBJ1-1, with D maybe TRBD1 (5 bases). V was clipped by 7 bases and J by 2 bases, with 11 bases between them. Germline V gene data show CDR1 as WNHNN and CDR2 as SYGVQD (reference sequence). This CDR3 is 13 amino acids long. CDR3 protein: CASNRQINTEAFF. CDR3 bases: TGCGCCAGCAATCGACAGATTAACACTGAAGCTTTCTTT.

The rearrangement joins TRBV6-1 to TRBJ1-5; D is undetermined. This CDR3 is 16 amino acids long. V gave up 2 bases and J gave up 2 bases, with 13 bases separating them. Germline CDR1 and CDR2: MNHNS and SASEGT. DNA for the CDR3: TGTGCCAGCAGTGAATGGAACAGAGTGGGCAATCAGCCCCAGCATTTT. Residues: CASSEWNRVGNQPQHF.

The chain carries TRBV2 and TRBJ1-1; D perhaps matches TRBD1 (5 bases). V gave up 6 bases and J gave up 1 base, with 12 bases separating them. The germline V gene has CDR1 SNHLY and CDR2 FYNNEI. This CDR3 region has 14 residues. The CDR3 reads CASSISGGNTEAFF. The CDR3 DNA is TGTGCCAGCAGCATATCCGGGGGGAACACTGAAGCTTTCTTT.